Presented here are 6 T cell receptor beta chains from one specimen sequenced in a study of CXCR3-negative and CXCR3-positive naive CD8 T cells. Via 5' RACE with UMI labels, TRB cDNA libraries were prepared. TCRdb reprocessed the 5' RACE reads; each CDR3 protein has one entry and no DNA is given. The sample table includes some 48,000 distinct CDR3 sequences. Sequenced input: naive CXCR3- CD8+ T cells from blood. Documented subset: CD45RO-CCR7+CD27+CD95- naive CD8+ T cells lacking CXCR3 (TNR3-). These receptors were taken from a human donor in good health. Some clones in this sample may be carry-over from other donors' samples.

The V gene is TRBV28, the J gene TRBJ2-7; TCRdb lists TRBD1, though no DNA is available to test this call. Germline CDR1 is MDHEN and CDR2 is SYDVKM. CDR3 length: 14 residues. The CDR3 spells CASSPPRGYYEQYF.

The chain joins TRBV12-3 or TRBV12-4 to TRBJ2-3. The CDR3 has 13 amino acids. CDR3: CASSLASTDTQYF.

The CDR3 here is CASSISGELFF. The genes are TRBV19 and TRBJ2-2. Per the germline V gene, CDR1 is LNHDA and CDR2 is SQIVND (reference sequence). This CDR3 spans 11 amino acids. Looking up the rest from reference TRBV19 and TRBJ2-2 gives the full variable domain: DGGITQSPKYLFRKEGQNVTLSCEQNLNHDAMYWYRQDPGQGLRLIYYSQIVNDFQKGDIAEGYSVSREKKESFPLTVTSAQKNPTAFYLCASSISGELFFGEGSRLTVL.

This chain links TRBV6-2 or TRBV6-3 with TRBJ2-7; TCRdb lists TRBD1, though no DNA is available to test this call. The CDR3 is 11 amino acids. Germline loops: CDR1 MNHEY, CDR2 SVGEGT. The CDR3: CASMSGYEQYF.

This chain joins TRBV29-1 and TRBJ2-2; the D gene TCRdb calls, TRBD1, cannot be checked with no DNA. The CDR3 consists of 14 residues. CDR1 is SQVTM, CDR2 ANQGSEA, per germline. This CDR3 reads CSVEGFAGTGELFF.

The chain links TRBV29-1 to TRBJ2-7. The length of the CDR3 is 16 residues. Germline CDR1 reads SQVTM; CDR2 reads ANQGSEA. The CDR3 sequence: CSVEADHGSFADEQYF.